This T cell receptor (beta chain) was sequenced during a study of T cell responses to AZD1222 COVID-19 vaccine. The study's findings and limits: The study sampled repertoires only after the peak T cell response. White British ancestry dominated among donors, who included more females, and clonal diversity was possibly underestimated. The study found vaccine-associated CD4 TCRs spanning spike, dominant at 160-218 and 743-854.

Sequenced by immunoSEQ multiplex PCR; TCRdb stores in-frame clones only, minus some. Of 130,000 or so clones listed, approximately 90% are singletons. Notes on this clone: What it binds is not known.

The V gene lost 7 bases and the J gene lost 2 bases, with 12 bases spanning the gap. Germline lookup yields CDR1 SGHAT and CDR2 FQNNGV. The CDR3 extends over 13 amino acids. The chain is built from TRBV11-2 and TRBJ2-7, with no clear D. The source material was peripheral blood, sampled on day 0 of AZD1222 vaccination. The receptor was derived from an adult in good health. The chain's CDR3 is CASIASGAYEQYF. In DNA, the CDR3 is TGTGCCAGCATAGCTTCAGGTGCCTACGAGCAGTACTTC.